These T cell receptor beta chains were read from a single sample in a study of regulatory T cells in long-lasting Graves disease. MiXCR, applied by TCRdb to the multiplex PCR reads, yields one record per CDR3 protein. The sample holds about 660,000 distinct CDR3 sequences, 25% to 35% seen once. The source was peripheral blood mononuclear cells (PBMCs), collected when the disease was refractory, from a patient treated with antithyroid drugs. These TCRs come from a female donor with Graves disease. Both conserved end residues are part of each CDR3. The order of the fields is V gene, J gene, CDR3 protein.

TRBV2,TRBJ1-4,CASNRQPNEELFF
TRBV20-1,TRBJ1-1,CSARDLGGATEAFF
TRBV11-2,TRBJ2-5,CASSLMKTQYF
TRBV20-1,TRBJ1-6,CSARDRGLLNSPLHF
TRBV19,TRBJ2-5,CASSATGGGGIETQYF
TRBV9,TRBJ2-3,CASSYRPNTDTQYF
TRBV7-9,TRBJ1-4,CASSLLEANEKLFF
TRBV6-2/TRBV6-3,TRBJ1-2,CASSRDRAYGYTF
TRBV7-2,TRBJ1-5,CASSLTVGVVQPQHF
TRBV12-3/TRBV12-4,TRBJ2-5,CASSTSSETQYF
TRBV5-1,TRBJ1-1,CASSFARLGTEAFF
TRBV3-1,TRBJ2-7,CASSARDRGVYEQYF
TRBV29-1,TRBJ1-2,CSVVAGTNGYTF
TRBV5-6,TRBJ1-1,CASSLTQYMNTEAFF
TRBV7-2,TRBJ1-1,CASSPVDRGEAFF
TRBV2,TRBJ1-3,CASSRQGNSGNTIYF
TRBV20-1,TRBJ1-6,CSALSGVSPLHF
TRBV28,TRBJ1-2,CASYLDRDYTF
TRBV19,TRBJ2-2,CASNRNGGNGELFF
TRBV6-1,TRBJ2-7,CASSGAESYEQYF
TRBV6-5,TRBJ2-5,CASSYSGGKAETQYF
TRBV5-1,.,CASSGTSGRARNEQFF
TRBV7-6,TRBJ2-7,CASSWTSDSYEQYF
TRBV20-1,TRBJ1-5,CSARMAGNSNQPQHF
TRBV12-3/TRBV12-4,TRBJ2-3,CASRDSFLVSSFTDTQYF
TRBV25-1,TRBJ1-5,CASSEYMPTSGPISNQPQHF
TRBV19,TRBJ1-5,CASSHPLTGGLSNQPQHF
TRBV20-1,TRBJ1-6,CSAYPQSNSPLHF
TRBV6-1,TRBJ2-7,CASRPDRSSYEQYF
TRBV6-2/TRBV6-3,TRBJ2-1,CASRISPTYNEQFF
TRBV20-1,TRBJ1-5,CSASFASYSNQPQHF
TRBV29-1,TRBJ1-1,CSVVGGVSTEAFF
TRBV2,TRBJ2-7,CASSGDRGSYEQYF
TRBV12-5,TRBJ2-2,CASGPRNTGELFF
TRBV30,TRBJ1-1,CAWSPRTVEVTEAFF
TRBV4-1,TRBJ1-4,CASSQVEGAGATNEKLFF
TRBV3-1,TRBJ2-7,CASSLRHGTSSYEQYF
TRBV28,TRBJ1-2,CASSLRSGGNYGYTF
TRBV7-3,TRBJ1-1,CASSLMGGFGTEAFF
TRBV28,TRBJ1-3,CASSLSAGGRDTIYF
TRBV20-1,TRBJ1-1,CSAGGRQINTEAFF
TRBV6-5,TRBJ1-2,CASSSWDLRDKANYGYTF
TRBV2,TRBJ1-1,CASGLNLGQSNTEAFF